These 32 T cell receptor beta chains originate from one sample sequenced in a study of CD8 T cells in Susac syndrome. RNA amounts of about 0.5 to 1 ug underwent reverse transcription with random hexamers. TCRdb reanalysed the immunoSEQ multiplex PCR reads using MiXCR and keeps one entry per CDR3 protein. The sample shows about 200,000 distinct CDR3 sequences, roughly 94% of them seen only once. Sample: CD4+ T cells from PBMCs. These receptors were taken from a human donor in good health.

V gene TRBV5-1 combines with J gene TRBJ1-1; D gene ambiguous. This CDR3 has 14 residues. The germline V and J ends were trimmed by 4 bases and 0 bases, with 10 bases remaining between them. Germline V CDR1 and CDR2: SGHRS, YFSETQ. The CDR3 region has the DNA TGCGCCAGCAGCGTGGACGGTTTGAACACTGAAGCTTTCTTT. Amino acids: CASSVDGLNTEAFF.

This rearrangement joins TRBV20-1 to TRBJ1-1; D gene uncertain. Germline V gives CDR1 DFQATT, CDR2 SNEGSKA (reference sequence). V was clipped by 5 bases and J by 0 bases, with 13 bases between them. This CDR3 contains 14 residues. The CDR3 loop is CSALPAAMNTEAFF. CDR3 in DNA: TGCAGTGCTCTGCCAGCTGCCATGAACACTGAAGCTTTCTTT.

This chain connects TRBV28 to TRBJ2-7, with D tentatively TRBD1 or TRBD2 (5 bases each). Trimming took 8 bases from V and 3 from J, leaving 14 bases between them. Germline-derived CDR1 and CDR2 are MDHEN and SYDVKM. This CDR3 has 13 residues. The CDR3 loop is CASSGTGIYEQYV. CDR3 coding DNA: TGTGCCAGCTCCGGGACGGGAATCTACGAGCAGTACGTC.

The rearrangement links TRBV11-2 to TRBJ2-1; 7 bases are shared with TRBD2. The germline gives CDR1 SGHAT, CDR2 FQNNGV. The CDR3 has 15 residues. The ends lost 3 bases at V and 5 bases at J; junction bases unmatched: 7. CDR3 nucleotides: TGTGCCAGCAGCTTGACGGGACTACCCAACAATGAGCAGTTCTTC. Protein product: CASSLTGLPNNEQFF.

The chain combines TRBV24-1 with TRBJ1-2, with no clear D. This CDR3 is 12 amino acids long. The germline gives CDR1 KGHDR, CDR2 SFDVKD. The ends were cut back, 1 base at V and 4 bases at J, with 3 bases in the middle. CDR3 sequence: CATSDFRYGYTF. The CDR3 coding sequence is TGTGCCACCAGTGATTTCCGCTATGGCTACACCTTC.

The chain joins TRBV18 to TRBJ1-2; D remains unclear. CDR3 length equals 16 residues. V dropped 0 bases and J dropped 2 bases, with 13 bases sitting between them. CDR1 KGHSH and CDR2 LQKENI come from the germline V gene. CDR3 region: CASSPPGLHLNYGYTF. CDR3 nucleotide sequence: TGTGCCAGCTCACCACCAGGACTGCATTTGAACTATGGCTACACCTTC. The whole variable domain, filled in from reference TRBV18 and TRBJ1-2, reads NAGVMQNPRHLVRRRGQEARLRCSPMKGHSHVYWYRQLPEEGLKFMVYLQKENIIDESGMPKERFSAEFPKEGPSILRIQQVVRGDSAAYFCASSPPGLHLNYGYTFGSGTRLTVV.

The chain is built from TRBV29-1 and TRBJ2-7; D is tentatively TRBD1 or TRBD2 (6 bases each). Germline CDR1 is SQVTM and CDR2 is ANQGSEA. Trimming took off 6 bases at V and 6 bases at J, with 12 bases between the two ends. The CDR3 contains 11 residues. The CDR3: CSVVGGGEQYV. The CDR3 bases are TGCAGCGTGGTCGGGGGCGGCGAGCAGTACGTC.

Here the CDR3 DNA reads TGTGCCAGCAGAGGACACCTGAACACTGAAGCTTTCTTT. The encoded protein is CASRGHLNTEAFF. The chain is built from TRBV25-1 and TRBJ1-1, with a possible D match to TRBD1 (5 bases). V lost 6 bases and J lost 0, with 8 bases in between. Looked up from germline, CDR1 is MGHDK and CDR2 is SYGVNS. The CDR3 has 13 amino acids.

This chain connects TRBV9 to TRBJ1-1, with D hard to call. CDR3 length equals 14 residues. V lost 4 bases to trimming and J lost 7 bases, with 17 bases between them. Germline CDR1 reads SGDLS; CDR2 reads YYNGEE. For the CDR3, the DNA is TGTGCCAGCAGCTACTCTCTCTTGGGGAATGAAGCTTTCTTT. This codes for CASSYSLLGNEAFF. Filled out from reference TRBV9 and TRBJ1-1, the complete variable domain reads DSGVTQTPKHLITATGQRVTLRCSPRSGDLSVYWYQQSLDQGLQFLIQYYNGEERAKGNILERFSAQQFPDLHSELNLSSLELGDSALYFCASSYSLLGNEAFFGQGTRLTVV.

This sequence joins TRBV5-1 and TRBJ2-3; 7 positions match TRBD2. Unmatched junction bases numbered 3, after V lost 1 base and J lost 1 base. There are 15 residues in the CDR3. Germline V gene sequence: CDR1 SGHRS, CDR2 YFSETQ. In nucleotides, the CDR3 is TGCGCCAGCAGCTTGCTCAGCGGGGGCACAGATACGCAGTATTTT. Residues: CASSLLSGGTDTQYF.

The V and J genes are TRBV6-1 and TRBJ2-5, with 13 nucleotides matching TRBD2. CDR1 is MNHNS, CDR2 SASEGT, per germline. The CDR3 spans 16 residues. V dropped 6 bases and J dropped 4; count of bases not matched to a gene: 8. The CDR3 is CASSSGLAGTSETQYF. In nucleotides, the CDR3 is TGTGCCAGCAGCTCGGGACTAGCGGGAACATCAGAGACCCAGTACTTC.

V gene TRBV20-1 combines with J gene TRBJ2-4; TRBD2 matches at 10 bases. This CDR3 region has 17 residues. V lost 0 bases to trimming and J lost 7 bases; unmatched junction nucleotides: 12. The germline gives CDR1 DFQATT, CDR2 SNEGSKA (reference sequence). In nucleotides, the CDR3 is TGCAGTGCTAGAGAACCTATGGGAACTAGCGGGATGAACATTCAGTACTTC. This encodes CSAREPMGTSGMNIQYF.

The chain has TRBV20-1 and TRBJ2-4; 8 nucleotides agree with TRBD1. Germline CDR1 DFQATT, CDR2 SNEGSKA (reference sequence). This CDR3 spans 16 amino acids. Trimming removed 4 bases from V and 4 bases from J; junction bases left unmatched: 12. In nucleotides, the CDR3 is TGCAGTGCTACGGGACCCCGGGACAGGACTAAAAACATTCAGTACTTC. Its translation is CSATGPRDRTKNIQYF.

The chain links TRBV12-3 or TRBV12-4 to TRBJ2-3, with TRBD2 matching over 13 bases. V shed 4 bases and J 2 bases; nucleotides not matched to a gene: 3. The CDR3 extends over 16 amino acids. CDR3 nucleotide sequence: TGTGCCAGCAGTTCGGGACTAGCGGGGAACACAGATACGCAGTATTTT. It specifies CASSSGLAGNTDTQYF.

This rearrangement joins TRBV20-1 to TRBJ2-5; D is uncertain. CDR1 and CDR2 from the germline V gene are DFQATT and SNEGSKA (reference sequence). With 7 bases removed from V and 5 bases from J, the gap between germline ends came to 8 bases. This CDR3 spans 10 amino acids. CDR3 protein: CSGLVETQYF. The CDR3 nucleotides are TGCAGTGGATTGGTGGAGACCCAGTACTTC.

V is TRBV30 and J is TRBJ2-2; 7 bases match TRBD2. CDR1 and CDR2 from the germline V gene are GTSNPN and SVGIG (reference sequence). The CDR3 has 13 residues. J gave up 4 bases and V 7 bases, and 6 bases lay outside the gene matches. CDR3 loop: CAFTGTTTGELFF. CDR3 coding DNA: TGTGCCTTCACCGGGACTACCACCGGGGAGCTGTTTTTT.

The chain carries TRBV6-6 and TRBJ2-7, with D possibly TRBD1 on 6 matching bases. Germline-derived CDR1 and CDR2 are MNHNY and SVGAGI (reference sequence). V lost 4 bases and J lost 0, with 13 bases in between. The CDR3 sequence is 15 residues long. The CDR3 protein is CASSLQGAPSYEQYF. The CDR3 DNA sequence: TGTGCCAGCAGTTTACAGGGAGCCCCCTCCTACGAGCAGTACTTC.

The V gene is TRBV29-1, the J gene TRBJ2-2; 7 nucleotides line up with TRBD1. CDR1 and CDR2 from the germline V gene are SQVTM and ANQGSEA. J was trimmed by 4 bases and V by 7 bases; bases with no gene match: 6. There are 13 residues in the CDR3. CDR3 loop: CSALGQITGELFF. The CDR3 DNA reads as TGCAGCGCTCTGGGACAGATCACCGGGGAGCTGTTTTTT.

CDR3 residues: CSVEDAGNTDTQYF. DNA for the CDR3: TGCAGCGTTGAAGATGCCGGAAACACAGATACGCAGTATTTT. J is TRBJ2-3 and V is TRBV29-1, with no clear D. Trimming took 0 bases from V and 2 from J, leaving 9 bases between them. CDR1 SQVTM and CDR2 ANQGSEA come from the germline V gene. The CDR3 consists of 14 residues.

The V gene is TRBV3-1, the J gene TRBJ2-2, with a tentative D call TRBD2 (6 bases). The ends were cut back, 1 base at V and 10 bases at J, with 25 bases in the middle. Germline V CDR1 and CDR2: LGHDT, YNNKEL (reference sequence). The CDR3 contains 18 residues. The CDR3 sequence is CASSQVRHKGGIAEELFF. Here the CDR3 DNA reads TGTGCCAGCAGCCAAGTAAGACATAAGGGAGGAATCGCAGAGGAGCTGTTTTTT.

The chain uses TRBV5-1 and TRBJ2-1, with 11 bases fitting TRBD1. CDR1 and CDR2 from the germline V gene are SGHRS and YFSETQ. V lost 3 bases and J lost 3; bases outside the gene matches: 5. The CDR3 has 16 residues. CDR3 in DNA: TGCGCCAGCAGCTCTTCCGGGACAGGGGGCTACAATGAGCAGTTCTTC. The encoded protein is CASSSSGTGGYNEQFF.

V usage is TRBV20-1 and J usage is TRBJ1-1, with 11 bases that match TRBD1. Germline V gives CDR1 DFQATT, CDR2 SNEGSKA (reference sequence). The CDR3 length is 15 residues. V was pared by 5 bases and J by 0 bases, with 5 bases of the junction left unmatched. For the CDR3, the DNA is TGCAGTGCTGACGGACAGGGGGCCATGAACACTGAAGCTTTCTTT. Protein: CSADGQGAMNTEAFF.

The chain has TRBV2 and TRBJ2-7; D possibly corresponds to TRBD1 (6 bases). Trimming removed 7 bases from V and 2 bases from J, with 18 bases in between. CDR1 and CDR2 (germline): SNHLY, FYNNEI. CDR3 length: 15 residues. CDR3 coding DNA: TGTGCCAGCACCCAAGGAAGTTCAGGGGCCTACGAGCAGTACGTC. Amino acid sequence: CASTQGSSGAYEQYV.

This sequence joins TRBV2 and TRBJ2-7, with D hard to call. V lost 3 bases and J 6 bases, leaving 9 bases between the germline ends. The CDR3 is 12 residues long. Germline V gives CDR1 SNHLY, CDR2 FYNNEI. The CDR3 bases are TGTGCCAGCAGTGAGGTAGCCCGCGAGCAGTACGTC. Translating it yields CASSEVAREQYV.

The rearrangement joins TRBV20-1 to TRBJ1-5; unclear D gene. V shed 4 bases and J shed 5 bases, with 6 bases lying between them. Looked up from germline, CDR1 is DFQATT and CDR2 is SNEGSKA (reference sequence). The CDR3 extends over 11 amino acids. The CDR3 here is CSATSDQPQHF. The CDR3 region has the DNA TGCAGTGCTACCAGTGATCAGCCCCAGCATTTT.

In nucleotides, the CDR3 is TGTGCCAGCAAAGGGGAGAGAGACCGATACTTC. Translation gives CASKGERDRYF. This rearrangement joins TRBV6-2 or TRBV6-3 to TRBJ2-5; D assignment may be TRBD1 or TRBD2 (5 bases each). Trimming took 7 bases from V and 14 from J, leaving 17 bases between them. The CDR3 runs 11 residues. From germline, CDR1 is MNHEY and CDR2 SVGEGT.

CDR3 loop: CASRAAGTSRETQYF. CDR3 coding DNA: TGTGCCAGCAGGGCCGCCGGGACTAGCAGAGAGACCCAGTACTTC. The chain has TRBV7-8 and TRBJ2-5; TRBD2 matches at 9 bases. The CDR3 contains 15 residues. The V gene's germline CDR1 is SGHVS and CDR2 FQNEAQ. With 6 bases clipped from V and 4 bases from J, the junction kept 9 bases outside the gene matches.

This chain links TRBV4-1 with TRBJ2-3; D not resolved. The V end was cut by 4 bases, the J end by 2 bases, with 10 bases between. Per germline, CDR1 MGHRA and CDR2 YSYEKL. This CDR3 is built from 14 residues. The CDR3 DNA reads TGCGCCAGCAGCCTTCCGGAGTTCACAGATACGCAGTATTTT. Its protein product is CASSLPEFTDTQYF.

This sequence joins TRBV9 and TRBJ2-2; 9 bases align to TRBD2. The CDR3 contains 16 residues. From germline, CDR1 is SGDLS and CDR2 YYNGEE. The J segment lost 1 base and the V segment lost 3 bases, leaving 4 bases of the junction unmatched. The CDR3 region has the DNA TGTGCCAGCAGCGAGGGACTAGCAGAGAACACCGGGGAGCTGTTTTTT. It codes for CASSEGLAENTGELFF.

This clonotype was recorded a few times. This sequence joins TRBV11-2 and TRBJ2-1, with D tentatively TRBD2 (6 bases). V lost 5 bases and J 5 bases, leaving 19 bases between the germline ends. From germline, CDR1 is SGHAT and CDR2 FQNNGV. The length of the CDR3 is 16 residues. The CDR3 nucleotides are TGTGCCAGCAGCGCACTCCGAGGGAGGAGAGACAATGAGCAGTTCTTC. It is translated as CASSALRGRRDNEQFF.

This rearrangement joins TRBV27 to TRBJ1-4, with unresolved D. Germline V gene sequence: CDR1 MNHEY, CDR2 SMNVEV (reference sequence). The CDR3 covers 14 residues. The germline V and J ends were trimmed by 5 bases and 2 bases, with 9 bases remaining between them. CDR3 region: CASSPLATNEKLFF. CDR3 in DNA: TGTGCCAGCAGTCCCCTCGCCACTAATGAAAAACTGTTTTTT.

The chain couples TRBV9 to TRBJ1-2, with 7 bases that match TRBD1. The V segment lost 3 bases and the J segment 5 bases; nucleotides outside the gene matches: 4. This CDR3 is 13 amino acids long. From germline, CDR1 is SGDLS and CDR2 YYNGEE. As DNA, the CDR3 is TGTGCCAGCAGCGCGATGGGACAGTATGGCTACACCTTC. This gives the protein CASSAMGQYGYTF.